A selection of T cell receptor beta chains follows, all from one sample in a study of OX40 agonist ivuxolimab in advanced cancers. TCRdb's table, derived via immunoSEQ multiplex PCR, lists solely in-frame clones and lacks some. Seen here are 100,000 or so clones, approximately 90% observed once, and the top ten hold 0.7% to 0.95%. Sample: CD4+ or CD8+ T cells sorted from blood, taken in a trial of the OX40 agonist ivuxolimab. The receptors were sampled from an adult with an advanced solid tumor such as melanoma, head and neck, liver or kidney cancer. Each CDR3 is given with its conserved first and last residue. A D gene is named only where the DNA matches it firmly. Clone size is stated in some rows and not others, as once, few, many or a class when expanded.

CASSFVAGTPYNEQFF,TGTGCCAGCTCATTCGTAGCGGGGACCCCGTACAATGAGCAGTTCTTC,TRBJ2-1,once,TRBD2,TRBV18
CASSLEEGSGTEAFF,TGTGCCAGCAGCTTAGAGGAGGGGTCAGGCACTGAAGCTTTCTTT,TRBJ1-1,.,.,TRBV7-2
CSASGRTEAFF,TGCAGTGCCAGTGGACGGACTGAAGCTTTCTTT,TRBJ1-1,.,.,TRBV20-1
CASSKTGGQDEQFF,TGTGCCAGCAGCAAAACGGGAGGGCAGGATGAGCAGTTCTTC,TRBJ2-1,.,TRBD2,TRBV7-3
CASKDSQGHYGYTF,TGTGCCAGTAAGGACAGCCAGGGACACTATGGCTACACCTTC,TRBJ1-2,once,.,TRBV19
CASSPGGSPQPQHF,TGTGCCAGCTCACCAGGGGGGAGTCCTCAGCCCCAGCATTTT,TRBJ1-5,.,.,TRBV18
CASSEIDPSADTQYF,TGTGCCAGCAGTGAAATAGACCCTTCCGCAGATACGCAGTATTTT,TRBJ2-3,.,.,TRBV2
CASSYSKGTEAFF,TGTGCCAGCAGTTACTCGAAAGGGACTGAAGCTTTCTTT,TRBJ1-1,.,.,TRBV6-5
CATQGSYGYTF,TGTGCCACCCAGGGGAGCTATGGCTACACCTTC,TRBJ1-2,.,.,TRBV28
CASSLVPGSYTEAFF,TGCGCCAGCAGCTTGGTTCCAGGGAGTTACACTGAAGCTTTCTTT,TRBJ1-1,.,.,TRBV5-1
CAWTPGQGFSGANVLTF,TGTGCCTGGACTCCGGGACAGGGTTTTTCTGGGGCCAACGTCCTGACTTTC,TRBJ2-6,.,TRBD1,TRBV30
CASSSPQTEEQETQYF,TGTGCCAGCAGCTCCCCCCAGACAGAAGAACAAGAGACCCAGTACTTC,TRBJ2-5,once,.,TRBV7-8
CASSRDSPNTGELFF,TGTGCCAGCAGTCGCGACAGCCCGAACACCGGGGAGCTGTTTTTT,TRBJ2-2,.,.,TRBV6-4
CATSGESEKLFF,TGTGCCACCTCGGGGGAGAGTGAAAAACTGTTTTTT,TRBJ1-4,.,.,TRBV7-9
CAWSVGQGAYNEQFF,TGTGCCTGGAGTGTGGGGCAGGGAGCCTACAATGAGCAGTTCTTC,TRBJ2-1,.,.,TRBV30
CASSLDGVTGELFF,TGCGCCAGCAGCTTGGACGGAGTCACCGGGGAGCTGTTTTTT,TRBJ2-2,.,.,TRBV5-1
CASSAQGESEKLFF,TGTGCCAGCAGTGCCCAGGGGGAGAGTGAAAAACTGTTTTTT,TRBJ1-4,.,TRBD1,TRBV6-1
CASSQDRGQDYGYTF,TGTGCCAGCAGCCAGGACAGGGGGCAGGACTATGGCTACACCTTC,TRBJ1-2,.,TRBD1,TRBV5-4
CASSLFSREEGTQYF,TGTGCCAGCAGCTTATTTTCCCGGGAGGAGGGTACGCAGTATTTT,TRBJ2-3,.,TRBD2,TRBV11-1
CASSYTNGEAFF,TGTGCCAGCAGCTACACGAACGGAGAAGCTTTCTTT,TRBJ1-1,.,.,TRBV5-8
CASESSSTDTQYF,TGTGCCAGCGAGAGTTCTAGCACAGATACGCAGTATTTT,TRBJ2-3,.,.,TRBV6-1
CASSLAPTGGGQNEKLFF,TGCGCCAGCAGCTTGGCCCCCACAGGGGGAGGGCAAAATGAAAAACTGTTTTTT,TRBJ1-4,.,TRBD1,TRBV5-1
CASSLAGLAGVKEQFF,TGTGCCAGCAGCTTGGCCGGGCTAGCGGGAGTCAAAGAGCAGTTCTTC,TRBJ2-1,.,TRBD2,TRBV5-4
CASSYSRIADTEAFF,TGTGCCAGCAGTTACTCCCGAATCGCGGACACTGAAGCTTTCTTT,TRBJ1-1,.,.,TRBV6-5
CASRGSGKGSDTQYF,TGTGCCAGCAGGGGTAGCGGGAAAGGTTCAGATACGCAGTATTTT,TRBJ2-3,.,TRBD2,TRBV25-1
CASSPGTSGRGEQFF,TGTGCCAGCAGTCCCGGGACTAGCGGGAGGGGTGAGCAGTTCTTC,TRBJ2-1,.,TRBD2,TRBV25-1
CASSSQQNTEAFF,TGTGCCAGCAGTTCTCAGCAGAACACTGAAGCTTTCTTT,TRBJ1-1,.,.,TRBV6-5
CAISDIWTGENTEAFF,TGTGCCATCAGTGACATCTGGACAGGGGAGAACACTGAAGCTTTCTTT,TRBJ1-1,.,TRBD1,TRBV10-3
CSVEPAGAQETQYF,TGCAGCGTTGAACCAGCGGGTGCCCAAGAGACCCAGTACTTC,TRBJ2-5,.,.,TRBV29-1
CASLEGGSNTEAFF,TGTGCCAGCCTCGAGGGGGGATCGAACACTGAAGCTTTCTTT,TRBJ1-1,.,.,TRBV6-1
CASSQAQRETGELFF,TGCGCCAGCAGCCAAGCACAGCGGGAGACCGGGGAGCTGTTTTTT,TRBJ2-2,.,TRBD2,TRBV4-1
CASSLGVVGTEAFF,TGTGCCAGCAGCCTGGGGGTGGTCGGCACTGAAGCTTTCTTT,TRBJ1-1,.,.,TRBV14
CASSQRTTILDTGELFF,TGCGCCAGCAGCCAACGTACTACTATTTTGGACACCGGGGAGCTGTTTTTT,TRBJ2-2,.,.,TRBV4-3
CAWSRNSGVTDTQYF,TGTGCCTGGAGTAGGAATAGCGGGGTCACAGATACGCAGTATTTT,TRBJ2-3,.,TRBD2,TRBV30
CASSAQCYSRNIQYF,TGCGCCAGCAGTGCACAGTGCTATTCTCGGAACATTCAGTACTTC,TRBJ2-4,.,.,TRBV10-1
CASSRLAGYNEQFF,TGTGCCAGCAGCCGACTAGCGGGTTACAATGAGCAGTTCTTC,TRBJ2-1,.,TRBD2,TRBV7-2
CASSFYTGELFF,TGTGCCAGCAGTTTTTACACCGGGGAGCTGTTTTTT,TRBJ2-2,.,.,TRBV27
CASSRQGSTDTQYF,TGTGCCAGTAGCAGACAGGGGAGCACAGATACGCAGTATTTT,TRBJ2-3,once,TRBD1,TRBV19
CASSPFDSGNYNEQFF,TGTGCCAGCTCACCGTTCGATTCCGGGAACTACAATGAGCAGTTCTTC,TRBJ2-1,.,.,TRBV18
CAARQGPNTGELFF,TGTGCCGCCCGACAGGGTCCGAACACCGGGGAGCTGTTTTTT,TRBJ2-2,.,TRBD1,TRBV10-3
CASSQDVGGAGEKLFF,TGCGCCAGCAGCCAAGATGTCGGAGGGGCGGGGGAGAAACTGTTTTTT,TRBJ1-4,.,.,TRBV4-1
CASSPRPGLAGGNEQFF,TGTGCCAGTAGTCCCAGACCGGGACTAGCGGGAGGGAATGAGCAGTTCTTC,TRBJ2-1,.,TRBD2,TRBV19
CASSSYAGDTQYF,TGTGCCAGCAGCAGCTACGCGGGAGATACGCAGTATTTT,TRBJ2-3,.,.,TRBV27
CASSPPGGPNGYTF,TGCGCCAGCAGCCCGCCTGGGGGGCCTAATGGCTACACCTTC,TRBJ1-2,few,.,TRBV5-1
CASSSGTGFEKLFF,TGTGCCAGCAGCTCCGGGACAGGGTTCGAAAAACTGTTTTTT,TRBJ1-4,.,TRBD1,TRBV7-9
CASRRANYGYTF,TGTGCCAGTCGCAGGGCCAACTATGGCTACACCTTC,TRBJ1-2,.,.,TRBV19
CASSPRTGSEQFF,TGCGCCAGCAGCCCTAGGACTGGCAGCGAGCAGTTCTTC,TRBJ2-1,.,.,TRBV5-1
CASSVGTNEKLFF,TGTGCCAGCAGCGTAGGAACTAATGAAAAACTGTTTTTT,TRBJ1-4,.,.,TRBV9
CASSLGLRGTGELFF,TGTGCCAGCAGCTTAGGTCTACGGGGCACCGGGGAGCTGTTTTTT,TRBJ2-2,.,.,TRBV7-9
CASSLGALRDTEAFF,TGCGCCAGCAGCTTGGGGGCCCTGAGGGACACTGAAGCTTTCTTT,TRBJ1-1,.,.,TRBV5-1
CASSLTSGRLPDF,TGTGCCAGCAGCTTAACGAGCGGGAGGCTACCCGACTTC,TRBJ2-5,few,TRBD2,TRBV7-3
CASSFDGTAEAFF,TGTGCCAGCAGTTTCGATGGGACAGCTGAAGCTTTCTTT,TRBJ1-1,once,TRBD1,TRBV28
CAIRRGVNTGELFF,TGTGCCATCAGACGGGGGGTGAACACCGGGGAGCTGTTTTTT,TRBJ2-2,.,TRBD2,TRBV2
CASSLRGRTTYNEQFF,TGTGCCAGCAGCTTGAGGGGGCGGACTACATACAATGAGCAGTTCTTC,TRBJ2-1,.,.,TRBV7-9
CASSVELSGANVLTF,TGTGCCAGCAGCGTAGAGCTCTCTGGGGCCAACGTCCTGACTTTC,TRBJ2-6,.,.,TRBV9
CASSLGIGNTEAFF,TGTGCCAGCAGCTTAGGAATAGGGAACACTGAAGCTTTCTTT,TRBJ1-1,.,.,TRBV7-8
CAWSLGGSSYEQYF,TGTGCCTGGAGTCTTGGAGGGAGTTCCTACGAGCAGTACTTC,TRBJ2-7,.,.,TRBV30
CSVEKGAKNIQYF,TGCAGCGTTGAAAAGGGGGCCAAAAACATTCAGTACTTC,TRBJ2-4,.,.,TRBV29-1
CASSRPDHNEQFF,TGTGCCAGCAGTCGCCCTGACCACAATGAGCAGTTCTTC,TRBJ2-1,.,.,TRBV27